The 11 T cell receptor beta chains in this list originate from one sample, sequenced in a study of regulatory T cells in long-lasting Graves disease. Time point: newly diagnosed GD, antithyroid drugs for less than 3 months. Following extraction of RNA from PBMCs, that RNA was used to make the TCR library. Libraries of TCR beta came from iRepertoire HTBI primers plus Arm-PCR of CDR3 regions. Using its own MiXCR run on the multiplex PCR reads, TCRdb lists one record per CDR3 protein. The top ten hold 20% to 25% of the sample, which has some 350,000 distinct CDR3 sequences, around 15% seen once. These data were also filed under a second study, of T cells in Graves' hyperthyroidism and ophthalmopathy.

Material: peripheral blood mononuclear cells (PBMCs), obtained at new diagnosis, from a patient treated with antithyroid drugs. Receptor source: a woman aged 18-29 years with Graves disease.

This clonotype has just a few counts. The CDR3: CASSLAGDGEKLFF. In DNA, the CDR3 is TGCGCCAGCAGCTTGGCCGGGGATGGCGAAAAACTGTTTTTT. The gene calls are TRBV5-1 and TRBJ1-4; no reliable D call. The CDR3 has 14 amino acids. V dropped 0 bases and J dropped 8 bases, with 11 bases sitting between them. In germline, CDR1 is SGHRS, CDR2 YFSETQ.

This clonotype was seen ten or more times. This sequence joins TRBV6-2 or TRBV6-3 and TRBJ2-7; the match to TRBD1 covers 10 bases. Looked up from germline, CDR1 is MNHEY and CDR2 is SVGEGT. Trimming took 6 bases from V and 5 from J; bases not matched to a gene: 7. The CDR3 contains 14 residues. In DNA form, the CDR3 reads TGTGCCAGCAGCCAAGACAGGGGGCGCCACGAGCAGTACTTC. Translating gives CASSQDRGRHEQYF.

This clonotype was seen a few times. The rearrangement links TRBV6-1 to TRBJ1-6; D not certain. Deletions cut 1 base from V and 6 bases from J, with 10 bases between. Germline V gives CDR1 MNHNS, CDR2 SASEGT. CDR3 length: 15 residues. The CDR3 DNA reads as TGTGCCAGCAGTGAAGGGGAACACCGTAATTCACCCCTCCACTTT. It codes for CASSEGEHRNSPLHF.

This clonotype was detected many times. The chain combines TRBV29-1 with TRBJ2-2; maybe TRBD1 (5 bases). The CDR3 covers 12 residues. V was pared by 4 bases and J by 4 bases, with 7 bases between. The germline CDR1 and CDR2 sequences are SQVTM and ANQGSEA. The CDR3 DNA reads TGCAGCGTTGGGCAGGGCACCGGGGAGCTGTTTTTT. Translated, it gives CSVGQGTGELFF.

Only a few counts were recorded for this clonotype. The chain carries TRBV4-1 and TRBJ2-3; either TRBD1 or TRBD2 may fit D (5 bases each). V gave up 0 bases and J gave up 6 bases, with 25 bases separating them. Germline-derived CDR1 and CDR2 are MGHRA and YSYEKL. The CDR3 is 19 amino acids. CDR3 nucleotides: TGCGCCAGCAGCCAAGAATTAAGGGGCGTCGAGGGGAGAAGGGATACGCAGTATTTT. It translates to CASSQELRGVEGRRDTQYF.

This clonotype was seen more than once but under ten times. CDR3: CASSFLRSGSPLHF. The CDR3 DNA follows: TGTGCCAGCAGCTTCCTTAGATCAGGTTCACCCCTCCACTTT. The chain joins TRBV7-2 to TRBJ1-6; D unresolved. Looked up from germline, CDR1 is SGHTA and CDR2 is FQGNSA. Trimming cost V 3 bases and J 9 bases, with 12 bases left between them. CDR3 length: 14 residues.

This clonotype was counted at least ten times. At one end the junction does not follow the germline gene, possibly because of a read error. This chain joins TRBV5-1 and TRBJ2-7; 10 nucleotides align to TRBD2. CDR1 and CDR2 (germline): SGHRS, YFSETQ. This CDR3 has 17 amino acids. As DNA, the CDR3 is TGTGCCAGCAGCTCCGGGGGAACCGGGACTAGCGTCTACGAGCAGTACTTC. It encodes CASSSGGTGTSVYEQYF.

This clonotype was recorded at least ten times. The CDR3 DNA reads as TGTGCCAGCAGCCAGGACCAGGCCGCAGATACGCAGTATTTT. It yields the protein CASSQDQAADTQYF. This chain uses TRBV3-1 with TRBJ2-3; D not resolved. The CDR3 has 14 amino acids. Germline V gene data show CDR1 as LGHDT and CDR2 as YNNKEL (reference sequence). V was clipped by 3 bases and J by 4 bases, with 11 bases between them.

This clonotype has a count of ten or more. This chain uses TRBV2 with TRBJ1-2; tentative D call: TRBD1 (5 bases). Germline CDR1 SNHLY, CDR2 FYNNEI. Trimming took off 3 bases at V and 1 base at J, with 12 bases between the two ends. CDR3 length equals 15 residues. The CDR3 sequence: CASSELQVLNYGYTF. As DNA, the CDR3 is TGTGCCAGCAGTGAGTTACAGGTCCTTAACTATGGCTACACCTTC. Using reference TRBV2 and TRBJ1-2 for the parts outside the CDR3, the full variable domain is EPEVTQTPSHQVTQMGQEVILRCVPISNHLYFYWYRQILGQKVEFLVSFYNNEISEKSEIFDDQFSVERPDGSNFTLKIRSTKLEDSAMYFCASSELQVLNYGYTFGSGTRLTVV.

This clonotype was seen more than once but under ten times. The chain couples TRBV24-1 to TRBJ2-1; either TRBD1 or TRBD2 may fit D (5 bases each). The V end was cut by 5 bases, the J end by 2 bases, with 12 bases between. Germline CDR1 reads KGHDR; CDR2 reads SFDVKD. There are 15 residues in the CDR3. CDR3 bases: TGTGCCACCAGTGCGGGGCGTTTTGCCTACAATGAGCAGTTCTTC. This gives the protein CATSAGRFAYNEQFF.

This clonotype was counted only a few times. The chain couples TRBV28 to TRBJ2-2; 7 nucleotides align to TRBD1. The CDR3 covers 15 residues. Germline V gene lookup returns CDR1 MDHEN and CDR2 SYDVKM. V shed 6 bases, J shed 4 bases, and the junction held 8 bases outside the gene matches. The CDR3 reads CASSHGQVVTGELFF. CDR3 nucleotide sequence: TGTGCCAGCAGCCACGGACAGGTCGTCACCGGGGAGCTGTTTTTT.